These T cell receptor beta chains were read from a single sample in a study of lymphopenia after photon versus proton radiotherapy. The data were produced by immunoSEQ multiplex PCR, yet TCRdb's version contains in-frame clones alone and is incomplete. The table lists more than 11,000 clones, over 75% of them singletons. The input for sequencing was peripheral blood, taken from a patient treated with photon-based radiotherapy. The receptor source for this set is a man in his fifties with gastric cancer. Each CDR3 is given with its conserved first and last residue. The order of the fields is CDR3 protein, CDR3 DNA, clone size, D gene, V gene, J gene. D genes are given only for firm matches. Size tells how often a clone was seen (once, few, many) or the class of an expanded clone, and some rows leave it out.

CDR3aa: CASSEAVETQYF
CDR3nt: TGTGCCAGCAGTGAAGCGGTGGAGACCCAGTACTTC
abundance: NA
d_gene: NA
v_gene: TRBV2
j_gene: TRBJ2-5

CDR3aa: CASSPLRSADTQYF
CDR3nt: TGTGCCAGCTCACCACTCCGGTCCGCAGATACGCAGTATTTT
abundance: NA
d_gene: NA
v_gene: TRBV18
j_gene: TRBJ2-3

CDR3aa: CASSKVANTGELFF
CDR3nt: TGTGCCAGCAGTAAAGTCGCGAACACCGGGGAGCTGTTTTTT
abundance: few
d_gene: NA
v_gene: TRBV7-3
j_gene: TRBJ2-2

CDR3aa: CASSLESFTGVGETQYF
CDR3nt: TGCGCCAGCAGCTTGGAATCCTTCACAGGGGTGGGAGAGACCCAGTACTTC
abundance: NA
d_gene: TRBD1
v_gene: TRBV5-1
j_gene: TRBJ2-5

CDR3aa: CASSPLMEPELFF
CDR3nt: TGTGCCAGCTCACCACTTATGGAACCGGAGCTGTTTTTT
abundance: NA
d_gene: NA
v_gene: TRBV18
j_gene: TRBJ2-2

CDR3aa: CASSLWGESTEAFF
CDR3nt: TGTGCCAGCAGCTTATGGGGGGAGTCCACTGAAGCTTTCTTT
abundance: NA
d_gene: NA
v_gene: TRBV11-2
j_gene: TRBJ1-1

CDR3aa: CASSLSGTYYNEQFF
CDR3nt: TGCGCCAGCAGCTTAAGTGGGACATACTACAATGAGCAGTTCTTC
abundance: NA
d_gene: NA
v_gene: TRBV5-1
j_gene: TRBJ2-1

CDR3aa: CASSFSGSGTHEQFF
CDR3nt: TGTGCCAGCAGTTTCTCCGGTTCGGGGACCCATGAGCAGTTCTTC
abundance: NA
d_gene: NA
v_gene: TRBV6-5
j_gene: TRBJ2-1

CDR3aa: CASSQDRGFGANVLTF
CDR3nt: TGCGCCAGCAGCCAAGATCGGGGTTTCGGGGCCAACGTCCTGACTTTC
abundance: NA
d_gene: NA
v_gene: TRBV4-1
j_gene: TRBJ2-6

CDR3aa: CASSRGGAGNTIYF
CDR3nt: TGTGCCAGCAGCCGTGGTGGGGCTGGAAACACCATATATTTT
abundance: NA
d_gene: NA
v_gene: TRBV2
j_gene: TRBJ1-3

CDR3aa: CASSLSPGLGETQYF
CDR3nt: TGTGCCAGCAGCTTAAGCCCAGGGCTAGGGGAGACCCAGTACTTC
abundance: once
d_gene: NA
v_gene: TRBV7-2
j_gene: TRBJ2-5

CDR3aa: CASSAVGETQYF
CDR3nt: TGTGCCAGCAGCGCGGTAGGGGAGACCCAGTACTTC
abundance: NA
d_gene: NA
v_gene: TRBV9
j_gene: TRBJ2-5

CDR3aa: CASSPPDTNYGYTF
CDR3nt: TGTGCCAGCAGTCCTCCCGACACCAACTATGGCTACACCTTC
abundance: NA
d_gene: NA
v_gene: TRBV6-6
j_gene: TRBJ1-2

CDR3aa: CASSFDRGRRETQYF
CDR3nt: TGTGCCAGCAGCTTCGACAGGGGGCGCAGGGAGACCCAGTACTTC
abundance: NA
d_gene: TRBD1
v_gene: TRBV11-1
j_gene: TRBJ2-5

CDR3aa: CASSYGETGELFF
CDR3nt: TGTGCCAGCAGTTACGGGGAGACCGGGGAGCTGTTTTTT
abundance: NA
d_gene: NA
v_gene: TRBV6-6
j_gene: TRBJ2-2

CDR3aa: CASSYRGDETQYF
CDR3nt: TGTGCCAGCTCCTATCGGGGGGACGAGACCCAGTACTTC
abundance: NA
d_gene: TRBD2
v_gene: TRBV2
j_gene: TRBJ2-5

CDR3aa: CASSRFQGPGNTIYF
CDR3nt: TGTGCCAGCAGTCGTTTTCAGGGGCCTGGAAACACCATATATTTT
abundance: NA
d_gene: NA
v_gene: TRBV7-6
j_gene: TRBJ1-3

CDR3aa: CASKDRVGSPLHF
CDR3nt: TGTGCCAGTAAGGACAGGGTGGGTTCACCCCTCCACTTT
abundance: NA
d_gene: TRBD1
v_gene: TRBV19
j_gene: TRBJ1-6

CDR3aa: CASLGWSTGELFF
CDR3nt: TGTGCCAGCCTGGGGTGGTCCACCGGGGAGCTGTTTTTT
abundance: NA
d_gene: NA
v_gene: TRBV6-5
j_gene: TRBJ2-2

CDR3aa: CASSFQGASGNTIYF
CDR3nt: TGTGCCAGCAGCTTTCAGGGGGCTTCGGGAAACACCATATATTTT
abundance: NA
d_gene: TRBD1
v_gene: TRBV5-6
j_gene: TRBJ1-3

CDR3aa: CAWTASREQYF
CDR3nt: TGTGCCTGGACCGCGAGTCGGGAGCAGTACTTC
abundance: NA
d_gene: NA
v_gene: TRBV30
j_gene: TRBJ2-7

CDR3aa: CASTTGGGRNIQYF
CDR3nt: TGTGCCAGCACCACCGGGGGTGGTCGAAACATTCAGTACTTC
abundance: few
d_gene: NA
v_gene: TRBV5-6
j_gene: TRBJ2-4

CDR3aa: CASRHDQGGDRTDTQYF
CDR3nt: TGTGCCAGCAGGCATGACCAAGGGGGGGACCGCACAGATACGCAGTATTTT
abundance: NA
d_gene: NA
v_gene: TRBV4-2
j_gene: TRBJ2-3

CDR3aa: CASSLVLAEEQFF
CDR3nt: TGCGCCAGCAGCTTGGTCCTAGCAGAAGAGCAGTTCTTC
abundance: NA
d_gene: NA
v_gene: TRBV5-1
j_gene: TRBJ2-1

CDR3aa: CASSRSGGMTGELFF
CDR3nt: TGTGCCAGCAGCCGTAGCGGGGGTATGACCGGGGAGCTGTTTTTT
abundance: NA
d_gene: TRBD2
v_gene: TRBV6-5
j_gene: TRBJ2-2

CDR3aa: CASSDDLYGYTF
CDR3nt: TGTGCCAGCTCCGATGACTTGTATGGCTACACCTTC
abundance: NA
d_gene: NA
v_gene: TRBV18
j_gene: TRBJ1-2

CDR3aa: CASSLWTADTEAFF
CDR3nt: TGTGCCAGCAGCTTGTGGACAGCCGACACTGAAGCTTTCTTT
abundance: NA
d_gene: NA
v_gene: TRBV5-5
j_gene: TRBJ1-1

CDR3aa: CASSPGQGGYGYTF
CDR3nt: TGTGCCAGTAGTCCGGGACAGGGAGGCTATGGCTACACCTTC
abundance: NA
d_gene: TRBD1
v_gene: TRBV19
j_gene: TRBJ1-2

CDR3aa: CASKSSPISYNSPLHF
CDR3nt: TGTGCCAGCAAGAGTTCCCCCATATCCTATAATTCACCCCTCCACTTT
abundance: NA
d_gene: NA
v_gene: TRBV2
j_gene: TRBJ1-6

CDR3aa: CASSVAGGRSGNTIYF
CDR3nt: TGTGCCAGCAGCGTAGCAGGGGGCCGGTCTGGAAACACCATATATTTT
abundance: NA
d_gene: TRBD1
v_gene: TRBV9
j_gene: TRBJ1-3

CDR3aa: CAWSVRAGTNTGELFF
CDR3nt: TGTGCCTGGAGTGTACGGGCAGGGACTAACACCGGGGAGCTGTTTTTT
abundance: few
d_gene: NA
v_gene: TRBV30
j_gene: TRBJ2-2

CDR3aa: CASSAIGGIREAFF
CDR3nt: TGTGCCAGTAGTGCCATAGGGGGGATAAGGGAAGCTTTCTTT
abundance: NA
d_gene: NA
v_gene: TRBV19
j_gene: TRBJ1-1

CDR3aa: CASGLSPSFGTGPQRNYEQYF
CDR3nt: TGTGCTAGTGGTTTATCCCCGTCTTTTGGGACAGGGCCACAGCGAAACTACGAGCAGTACTTC
abundance: NA
d_gene: TRBD1
v_gene: TRBV12-5
j_gene: TRBJ2-7

CDR3aa: CASSLEGRIHSPLHF
CDR3nt: TGTGCCAGCAGCTTAGAGGGCAGAATCCATTCACCCCTCCACTTT
abundance: NA
d_gene: NA
v_gene: TRBV7-2
j_gene: TRBJ1-6

CDR3aa: CASKETATNEKLFF
CDR3nt: TGTGCCAGCAAAGAGACCGCAACTAATGAAAAACTGTTTTTT
abundance: NA
d_gene: NA
v_gene: TRBV2
j_gene: TRBJ1-4

CDR3aa: CASSLFSGNTIYF
CDR3nt: TGCGCCAGCAGTCTATTCTCTGGAAACACCATATATTTT
abundance: NA
d_gene: NA
v_gene: TRBV5-1
j_gene: TRBJ1-3

CDR3aa: CASSETAGGQDTQYF
CDR3nt: TGTGCCAGCAGTGAAACAGCGGGGGGGCAAGATACGCAGTATTTT
abundance: NA
d_gene: TRBD2
v_gene: TRBV6-1
j_gene: TRBJ2-3

CDR3aa: CASRYSSRTGELFF
CDR3nt: TGTGCCAGCAGATACAGTAGTCGAACCGGGGAGCTGTTTTTT
abundance: few
d_gene: NA
v_gene: TRBV27
j_gene: TRBJ2-2

CDR3aa: CASSSIGTSVNEQFF
CDR3nt: TGTGCCAGCAGCTCGATTGGGACTAGCGTGAATGAGCAGTTCTTC
abundance: NA
d_gene: TRBD2
v_gene: TRBV7-6
j_gene: TRBJ2-1

CDR3aa: CASSSMRQDRYGYTF
CDR3nt: TGTGCCAGCAGTTCCATGCGACAGGATCGTTATGGCTACACCTTC
abundance: NA
d_gene: NA
v_gene: TRBV6-6
j_gene: TRBJ1-2

CDR3aa: CASSAGLAGDRSTDTQYF
CDR3nt: TGTGCCAGCAGCGCAGGACTAGCGGGGGACAGAAGCACAGATACGCAGTATTTT
abundance: NA
d_gene: TRBD2
v_gene: TRBV11-1
j_gene: TRBJ2-3

CDR3aa: CASSPEGRASYEQYF
CDR3nt: TGTGCCAGCTCACCCGAGGGACGAGCTTCCTACGAGCAGTACTTC
abundance: NA
d_gene: NA
v_gene: TRBV18
j_gene: TRBJ2-7

CDR3aa: CASSSGGGLSGNTIYF
CDR3nt: TGTGCCAGCAGCTCAGGAGGGGGGCTGAGCGGAAACACCATATATTTT
abundance: NA
d_gene: NA
v_gene: TRBV7-6
j_gene: TRBJ1-3

CDR3aa: CASTPRLSGVGAGELFF
CDR3nt: TGTGCCAGTACCCCCCGGCTCTCAGGAGTAGGGGCCGGGGAGCTGTTTTTT
abundance: NA
d_gene: NA
v_gene: TRBV19
j_gene: TRBJ2-2

CDR3aa: CASTRDRVSYNEQFF
CDR3nt: TGCGCCAGCACCAGGGACAGGGTGTCCTACAATGAGCAGTTCTTC
abundance: NA
d_gene: TRBD1
v_gene: TRBV5-1
j_gene: TRBJ2-1

CDR3aa: CSVERVGETQYF
CDR3nt: TGCAGCGTTGAAAGGGTGGGGGAGACCCAGTACTTC
abundance: few
d_gene: NA
v_gene: TRBV29-1
j_gene: TRBJ2-5

CDR3aa: CASSYGGSFNEQFF
CDR3nt: TGTGCCAGCAGTTACGGAGGTTCGTTCAATGAGCAGTTCTTC
abundance: once
d_gene: NA
v_gene: TRBV6-6
j_gene: TRBJ2-1

CDR3aa: CASIGGVGTDTQYF
CDR3nt: TGCGCCAGCATCGGGGGGGTGGGCACAGATACGCAGTATTTT
abundance: once
d_gene: TRBD2
v_gene: TRBV10-2
j_gene: TRBJ2-3

CDR3aa: CASSPAASGENEQFF
CDR3nt: TGTGCCAGCAGCCCGGCGGCTAGCGGGGAGAATGAGCAGTTCTTC
abundance: once
d_gene: TRBD2
v_gene: TRBV5-4
j_gene: TRBJ2-1